In this sample, the clone carrying this T cell receptor (beta chain) turned up a few times. Trimming shortened V by 8 bases and J by 1 base, and 12 bases separated the two germline ends. Per germline, CDR1 GTSNPN and CDR2 SVGIG (reference sequence). CDR3 length: 13 amino acids. Participants, 18 to 89 years old, spanned around 26 US areas. These data are taken from a study of blood T cell repertoires in COVID-19. Study summary: The samples span acute and convalescent COVID-19 from the United States, Italy and Spain. The analysed material was cDNA or gDNA that came from T cells, B-cell-depleted T cells, or PBMCs.

Study processing details: Estimates of nucleated cell counts were drawn from the amplification of reference gene primers. Profiling relied on immunoSEQ multiplex PCR, and the TCRdb table lists in-frame clones only, not all of them. Clone size and the V and J calls come from that table; the DNA yielded D and trimming. The table lists about 150,000 clones, around 84% of them singletons. This TCR derives from a man aged 45-60 years who had recovered from COVID-19. The chain uses TRBV30 and TRBJ1-3; the D gene is possibly TRBD1 (5 bases). Sample: PBMCs or T cells enriched from blood (not recorded which). The DNA of the CDR3 is TGTGCCCAAAGCGGGGCTTCTGGAAACACCATATATTTT. Residues: CAQSGASGNTIYF.